These 21 T cell receptor beta chains originate from one sample sequenced in a study of shared clonotypes between healthy human individuals. The assay was immunoSEQ multiplex PCR, and TCRdb's table has in-frame clones only and misses some. The sample lists about 680,000 clones; 92% were seen once. Naive CD8 cells comprised CD45RO-negative, CCR7-positively selected cells, excluding terminally differentiated effector memory CD45RA+ cells. Sequencing input: naive CD8+ T cells sorted from blood. These receptors were taken from a man aged 25 to 40 in good health.

This chain uses TRBV14 with TRBJ2-7; 10 bases line up with TRBD2. Germline V gene lookup returns CDR1 SGHDN and CDR2 FVKESK. This CDR3 is 16 amino acids long. The junction had 6 bases not matched to a gene; V was cut back by 3 bases and J by 1 base. CDR3 nucleotides: TGTGCCAGCAGCCAGGGTTTGACTAGCGGGTCCTACGAGCAGTACTTC. Its protein product is CASSQGLTSGSYEQYF.

The gene calls are TRBV15 and TRBJ2-7; tentatively, D is TRBD1 (5 bases). V was clipped by 0 bases and J by 4 bases, with 19 bases between them. The CDR3 runs to 17 residues. Germline V gives CDR1 LNHNV, CDR2 YYDKDF (reference sequence). In DNA form, the CDR3 reads TGTGCCACCAGCAGAGATGGCGTTACAGGTGGTGCTTACGAGCAGTACTTC. Its protein is CATSRDGVTGGAYEQYF.

This clone was seen a single time. This chain connects TRBV19 to TRBJ2-1; 8 bases match TRBD2. Germline values: CDR1 LNHDA, CDR2 SQIVND (reference sequence). The CDR3 has 15 amino acids. Trimming cost V 1 base and J 6 bases; bases outside gene matches: 5. The CDR3 protein is CASSIAGGPSNEQFF. DNA for the CDR3: TGTGCCAGTAGTATAGCGGGAGGGCCCTCCAATGAGCAGTTCTTC.

The chain links TRBV7-9 to TRBJ2-5; D is perhaps TRBD2 (6 bases). CDR3 size: 15 residues. Trimming stripped 4 bases from V and 3 bases from J, with 15 bases between. Germline V gene lookup returns CDR1 SEHNR and CDR2 FQNEAQ (reference sequence). CDR3 nucleotides: TGTGCCAGCAGCTCCGGACCGTGGGGGGAAGAGACCCAGTACTTC. Translating gives CASSSGPWGEETQYF.

This clone was seen a single time. This chain links TRBV6-5 with TRBJ2-1, with TRBD2 identical over 12 bases. CDR3 length: 15 residues. Losses at the gene ends were 6 bases for V and 6 bases for J; bases not matched to a gene: 6. Germline lookup yields CDR1 MNHEY and CDR2 SVGAGI. The DNA of the CDR3 is TGTGCCAGCAGCCCCCTAGCGGGAGGGCCCAATGAGCAGTTCTTC. Encoded protein: CASSPLAGGPNEQFF.

The chain is built from TRBV4-1 and TRBJ2-3; D may be TRBD1 or TRBD2 (5 bases each). The ends were cut back, 6 bases at V and 2 bases at J, with 15 bases in the middle. The CDR3 covers 15 residues. CDR1 is MGHRA, CDR2 YSYEKL, per germline. This CDR3 is CASSPQAGATDTQYF. In DNA form, the CDR3 reads TGCGCCAGCAGTCCCCAGGCCGGGGCCACAGATACGCAGTATTTT.

The chain links TRBV7-9 to TRBJ2-2; D unresolved. Germline CDR1 and CDR2: SEHNR and FQNEAQ (reference sequence). Between the trimmed V and J ends, which lost 5 bases and 3 bases, there was a span of 16 bases. The CDR3 runs 16 residues. The CDR3 loop reads CASSPVQVFDTGELFF. Here the CDR3 DNA reads TGTGCCAGCAGCCCCGTGCAGGTTTTCGACACCGGGGAGCTGTTTTTT.

This chain links TRBV9 with TRBJ2-5; D not certain. Trimming removed 3 bases at V and 5 bases at J, with 14 bases between. Germline-derived CDR1 and CDR2 are SGDLS and YYNGEE. The CDR3 has 14 residues. CDR3 residues: CASSAYSSKETQYF. CDR3 DNA: TGTGCCAGCAGCGCCTACTCCTCGAAGGAGACCCAGTACTTC.

This clone was recorded a few times. The same CDR3 arises from other DNA sequences in this sample as well. CDR3: CSVEGLASSYNEQFF. In DNA, the CDR3 is TGCAGCGTTGAAGGGCTAGCGAGCTCCTACAATGAGCAGTTCTTC. The chain joins TRBV29-1 to TRBJ2-1; possible D gene TRBD2, 6 bases. The V end was cut by 1 base, the J end by 0 bases, with 10 bases between. The CDR3 is 15 residues long. The germline V gene encodes CDR1 SQVTM and CDR2 ANQGSEA.

Notes on this clone: A read error may produce the germline difference seen at one junction end. The gene calls are TRBV2 and TRBJ2-7, with 9 bases matching TRBD1. The CDR3 sequence is 14 residues long. From germline, CDR1 is SNHLY and CDR2 FYNNEI. The CDR3 region is CAGSPGTGSDEQYF. In nucleotides, the CDR3 is TGTGCCGGCAGCCCCGGGACAGGGTCGGACGAGCAGTACTTC.

The chain combines TRBV7-9 with TRBJ2-2; possible D gene TRBD2, 5 bases. There are 13 residues in the CDR3. V dropped 5 bases and J dropped 1 base, with 5 bases sitting between them. Germline V lookup: CDR1 SEHNR, CDR2 FQNEAQ (reference sequence). The chain's CDR3 is CASSGLNTGELFF. In DNA form, the CDR3 reads TGTGCCAGCAGCGGACTGAACACCGGGGAGCTGTTTTTT.

This clone appeared a few times. The same CDR3 also results from other DNA sequences found in this sample. CDR3 protein: CASSLGGDQPQHF. The CDR3 coding sequence is TGTGCCAGCAGCTTAGGTGGAGATCAGCCCCAGCATTTT. The chain has TRBV7-9 and TRBJ1-5; D uncertain. The CDR3 has 13 amino acids. From germline, CDR1 is SEHNR and CDR2 FQNEAQ (reference sequence). The germline V and J ends were trimmed by 1 base and 5 bases, with 6 bases remaining between them.

This chain's CDR3 is CASSRTGIYEQYF. The CDR3 bases are TGTGCCAGCAGTCGGACAGGGATTTACGAGCAGTACTTC. The chain recombines TRBV7-8 with TRBJ2-7; 8 nucleotides line up with TRBD1. Trimming cost V 6 bases and J 4 bases; bases outside gene matches: 5. Germline CDR1 SGHVS, CDR2 FQNEAQ. The CDR3 has 13 amino acids.

The chain has TRBV7-3 and TRBJ2-1; 14 bases map to TRBD2. The CDR3 length is 15 residues. Germline assignment: CDR1 SGHTA and CDR2 FQGTGA. With V trimmed by 2 bases and J by 7 bases, 1 base remained unmatched. The CDR3 is CASSLGLAGGNEQFF. The CDR3 coding sequence is TGTGCCAGCAGCTTAGGACTAGCGGGAGGAAATGAGCAGTTCTTC.

The V and J genes are TRBV27 and TRBJ2-2; TRBD2 matches at 7 bases. Germline V gives CDR1 MNHEY, CDR2 SMNVEV (reference sequence). This CDR3 is 16 amino acids long. J gave up 0 bases and V 3 bases, and 4 bases lay outside the gene matches. The CDR3 loop is CASSLSTSANTGELFF. The CDR3 coding sequence is TGTGCCAGCAGTTTGAGTACTAGCGCGAACACCGGGGAGCTGTTTTTT.

This CDR3 is CAWSSGVTPYEQYF. The DNA for the CDR3 is TGTGCCTGGAGCTCAGGGGTGACTCCCTACGAGCAGTACTTC. J is TRBJ2-7 and V is TRBV30; TRBD1 might be the D (6 bases). Germline assignment: CDR1 GTSNPN and CDR2 SVGIG (reference sequence). Trimming removed 3 bases at V and 2 bases at J, with 14 bases between. The length of the CDR3 is 14 residues.

This sequence joins TRBV5-5 and TRBJ2-7; 10 nucleotides agree with TRBD2. This CDR3 has 16 amino acids. Unmatched junction bases numbered 6, after V lost 0 bases and J lost 3 bases. Germline CDR1 SGHKS, CDR2 YYEKEE (reference sequence). Here the CDR3 DNA reads TGTGCCAGCAGCTTGGTGGACAGCGGGAGGGGCTACGAGCAGTACTTC. It yields the protein CASSLVDSGRGYEQYF.

The table lists this clone with a count of one. The gene calls are TRBV5-6 and TRBJ2-5; D not resolved. Germline V gene data show CDR1 as SGHDT and CDR2 as YYEEEE. V lost 2 bases, J lost 4 bases, and 3 bases lay in between. The CDR3 spans 11 residues. Here the CDR3 DNA reads TGTGCCAGCAGCTTCGCAGAGACCCAGTACTTC. This translates into CASSFAETQYF.

This clone was observed a single time. The J gene is TRBJ2-7, the V gene TRBV29-1; possibly TRBD1 for D (7 bases). Germline V CDR1 and CDR2: SQVTM, ANQGSEA. The CDR3 loop spans 16 amino acids. Deletions cut 4 bases from V and 2 bases from J, with 21 bases between. DNA of the CDR3: TGCAGCGTTGTCGGGTTCCTGCGGGACAGCCCCTACGAGCAGTACTTC. Translation gives CSVVGFLRDSPYEQYF.

This chain links TRBV7-9 with TRBJ1-5; tentative D call: TRBD1 (5 bases). Germline lookup yields CDR1 SEHNR and CDR2 FQNEAQ (reference sequence). Trimming shortened V by 5 bases and J by 6 bases, and 11 bases separated the two germline ends. The CDR3 covers 13 residues. In DNA, the CDR3 is TGTGCCAGCAGCCATGGTGGGGCTCAGCCCCAGCATTTT. It translates to CASSHGGAQPQHF.

The V gene is TRBV19, the J gene TRBJ2-3; tentatively, D is TRBD2 (6 bases). Per the germline V gene, CDR1 is LNHDA and CDR2 is SQIVND (reference sequence). V was trimmed by 4 bases and J by 6 bases, leaving 14 bases between them. This CDR3 has 14 amino acids. The CDR3 here is CASSSMEGGDTQYF. For the CDR3, the DNA is TGTGCCAGTAGTAGCATGGAGGGAGGTGATACGCAGTATTTT.